These 17 T cell receptor beta chains were sequenced from one sample in a study of beta chain features in type 1 diabetes. General observations from the study: Among all four CD4+ subsets, Type 1 diabetes patients had TCRB CDR3s that were moderately but significantly shorter.

The isolated RNA, all of it, was reverse transcribed, so expressed TCRB transcripts were what got sequenced. Assay: immunoSEQ multiplex PCR; the TCRdb copy retains only in-frame clones and omits some. The profile shows roughly 230,000 clones, around 9.9% of them singletons. These receptors have no known antigen. Sequenced material: naive CD4+ T cells from blood. These receptors were collected from a young man with type 1 diabetes.

The rearrangement uses TRBV29-1 and TRBJ2-7; 7 bases map to TRBD1. The CDR3 length is 10 residues. Trimming cost V 6 bases and J 7 bases; bases outside gene matches: 3. Germline values: CDR1 SQVTM, CDR2 ANQGSEA. The DNA for the CDR3 is TGCAGCGTAGGACAGGCTGAGCAGTACTTC. Its translation: CSVGQAEQYF.

The genes are TRBV5-1 and TRBJ2-5; D gene ambiguous. V was clipped by 0 bases and J by 3 bases, with 6 bases between them. The CDR3 extends over 13 amino acids. Germline CDR1 SGHRS, CDR2 YFSETQ. The CDR3 DNA sequence: TGCGCCAGCAGCTTGGGTCCTGAAGAGACCCAGTACTTC. Translation: CASSLGPEETQYF. Together with reference TRBV5-1 and TRBJ2-5, the CDR3 gives the full variable domain: KAGVTQTPRYLIKTRGQQVTLSCSPISGHRSVSWYQQTPGQGLQFLFEYFSETQRNKGNFPGRFSGRQFSNSRSEMNVSTLELGDSALYLCASSLGPEETQYFGPGTRLLVL.

Written as DNA, the CDR3 is TGTGCCAGCAGCTTCGGGGCTAGCGGGGGGGCTTACAATGAGCAGTTCTTC. Amino acid sequence: CASSFGASGGAYNEQFF. The rearrangement joins TRBV5-4 to TRBJ2-1; TRBD2 matches at 12 bases. The CDR3 totals 17 residues. V trimming: 2 bases; J trimming: 4 bases; junction bases outside the gene matches: 7. CDR1 is SGHNT and CDR2 is YYREEE in the germline V gene (reference sequence).

This clone was detected only a few times. This chain uses TRBV28 with TRBJ2-3, with 8 nucleotides matching TRBD1. This CDR3 spans 15 amino acids. With V trimmed by 6 bases and J by 7 bases, 12 bases remained unmatched. CDR1 is MDHEN and CDR2 is SYDVKM in the germline V gene. The CDR3 DNA follows: TGTGCCAGCAGGCCGACCCGGACAGGGCTGTATACGCAGTATTTT. Protein: CASRPTRTGLYTQYF.

This clone was recorded a few times. The V call is TRBV9, the J call TRBJ1-1; D is ambiguous. Germline CDR1 reads SGDLS; CDR2 reads YYNGEE. CDR3 length: 14 residues. V was shortened by 0 bases and J by 0 bases, with 6 bases between the two germline ends. The CDR3 DNA reads TGTGCCAGCAGCGTAGATGAGGTGAACACTGAAGCTTTCTTT. This gives the protein CASSVDEVNTEAFF.

This clone appeared a few times. The gene calls are TRBV11-2 and TRBJ2-7; TRBD2 matches at 8 bases. V shed 1 base, J shed 3 bases, and the junction held 8 bases outside the gene matches. The CDR3 runs 16 residues. CDR1 is SGHAT and CDR2 is FQNNGV in the germline V gene. The CDR3 DNA reads TGTGCCAGCAGCTTAGGGACTGGCGGGGGGTACTACGAGCAGTACTTC. This gives the protein CASSLGTGGGYYEQYF.

A few counts support this clone. The V and J genes are TRBV9 and TRBJ2-2; D unresolved. The CDR3 consists of 13 residues. V gave up 1 base and J gave up 7 bases, with 8 bases separating them. CDR1 is SGDLS and CDR2 is YYNGEE in the germline V gene. The CDR3 bases are TGTGCCAGCAGCGTATCTTCGGGCGGGGAGCTGTTTTTT. It codes for CASSVSSGGELFF.

In nucleotides, the CDR3 is TGTGCCAGCAGACAGGGGAATAGAGATACGCAGTATTTT. It is translated as CASRQGNRDTQYF. The chain recombines TRBV28 with TRBJ2-3; 7 bases agree with TRBD1. Trimming removed 6 bases from V and 5 bases from J; junction bases left unmatched: 5. This CDR3 region has 13 residues. Germline values: CDR1 MDHEN, CDR2 SYDVKM.

The genes are TRBV5-6 and TRBJ1-1, with D perhaps TRBD1 (5 bases). Trimming took 5 bases from V and 2 from J, leaving 13 bases between them. The CDR3 runs to 14 residues. Germline CDR1 SGHDT, CDR2 YYEEEE. This CDR3 reads CASSLIGGNTEAFF. CDR3 DNA: TGTGCCAGCAGTTTGATCGGGGGAAACACTGAAGCTTTCTTT.

As concerns this clone: A junction boundary mismatches the germline segment, possibly from a read error. The V and J genes are TRBV7-9 and TRBJ2-7; 8 bases agree with TRBD1. CDR3 length equals 15 residues. The germline V gene encodes CDR1 SEHNR and CDR2 FQNEAQ (reference sequence). The CDR3 DNA sequence: TGTGCCAGCAGCATCTCAGGGGGCGCCTCCCACGAGCAGTACTTC. Its translation: CASSISGGASHEQYF.

The CDR3 DNA follows: TGTGCCAGCAGCTTCACACAGGGTCGCGAGCAGTACTTC. Its protein is CASSFTQGREQYF. The chain carries TRBV7-2 and TRBJ2-7, with a possible D match to TRBD1 (6 bases). The CDR3 consists of 13 residues. Germline V gene lookup returns CDR1 SGHTA and CDR2 FQGNSA. Trimming shortened V by 3 bases and J by 6 bases, and 12 bases separated the two germline ends.

This clone was observed once. V is TRBV7-2 and J is TRBJ1-2, with D hard to call. V was shortened by 1 base and J by 4 bases, with 4 bases between the two germline ends. CDR3 length: 12 residues. Germline CDR1 and CDR2: SGHTA and FQGNSA. The CDR3 reads CASSLGVYGYTF. The CDR3 DNA reads as TGTGCCAGCAGCTTAGGCGTCTATGGCTACACCTTC.

This clone was counted between two and nine times. DNA of the CDR3: TGCGCCAGCAACCGGGAAAACAATGAGCAGTTCTTC. Protein sequence: CASNRENNEQFF. The gene calls are TRBV23-1 and TRBJ2-1; maybe TRBD2 (5 bases). TRBV23-1 is an ORF; its function is uncertain. Trimming took 7 bases from V and 5 from J, leaving 9 bases between them. The CDR3 contains 12 residues.

This clone was recorded a few times. The V gene is TRBV19, the J gene TRBJ2-7, with 7 bases identical to TRBD1. The CDR3 consists of 15 residues. With V trimmed by 6 bases and J by 0 bases, 8 bases remained unmatched. Germline V gene lookup returns CDR1 LNHDA and CDR2 SQIVND (reference sequence). CDR3 loop: CASSPIGTASYEQYF. The CDR3 nucleotides are TGTGCCAGTAGCCCCATCGGGACAGCCTCCTACGAGCAGTACTTC.

The J gene is TRBJ1-4, the V gene TRBV4-3; 7 positions match TRBD1. Per germline, CDR1 LGHNA and CDR2 YSLEER. Germline trimming cut 1 base from V and 10 bases from J; bases unmatched to any gene: 9. The CDR3 is 15 amino acids. As DNA, the CDR3 is TGCGCCAGCAGCCAAGCAGGGGGTACGAATAGAAAACTGTTTTTT. Its protein is CASSQAGGTNRKLFF.

The genes are TRBV27 and TRBJ2-7, with D possibly being TRBD1 (6 bases). Germline CDR1 reads MNHEY; CDR2 reads SMNVEV (reference sequence). The CDR3 runs to 14 residues. V lost 4 bases and J 4 bases, leaving 14 bases between the germline ends. CDR3 loop: CASSYRVFGYEQYF. CDR3 DNA sequence: TGTGCCAGCAGTTACAGGGTTTTTGGGTACGAGCAGTACTTC.

In this sample, this clone turned up a few times. The V and J genes are TRBV7-9 and TRBJ1-1; unclear D gene. This CDR3 comprises 13 residues. V gave up 1 base and J gave up 8 bases, with 11 bases separating them. Germline CDR1 is SEHNR and CDR2 is FQNEAQ (reference sequence). CDR3 protein: CASSLDIISEAFF. CDR3 nucleotide sequence: TGTGCCAGCAGCTTAGATATAATCTCGGAAGCTTTCTTT.